Here is one T cell receptor beta chain with its context. What it binds is not known. The entry originates in a study of early T cells in non-severe SARS-CoV-2 infection. Study-wide findings and caveats: Using VDJdb, the matching emphasized anti-spike CD8 responses while missing private and CD4 specificities.

Trimming stripped 3 bases from V and 8 bases from J, with 17 bases between. CDR3 size: 15 residues. Per the germline V gene, CDR1 is LNHDA and CDR2 is SQIVND (reference sequence). Researchers attached unique molecular identifiers to individual cDNA molecules. TCRdb recomputed calls from the 5' RACE reads with MiXCR, one row per CDR3 protein. The sample holds under 60,000 distinct CDR3 sequences, approximately 10% seen once. The source of this sequence is an adult who was a healthcare worker with PCR-confirmed SARS-CoV-2 infection or an uninfected control (not recorded which). Sample: whole blood, taken at baseline. This sequence joins TRBV19 and TRBJ2-1; a weak D match, TRBD1 (6 bases). CDR3 residues: CASSMAQGIRDEQFF. The CDR3 bases are TGTGCCAGTAGTATGGCCCAGGGGATTAGAGATGAGCAGTTCTTC. The full variable domain, rest sourced from reference TRBV19 and TRBJ2-1, is DGGITQSPKYLFRKEGQNVTLSCEQNLNHDAMYWYRQDPGQGLRLIYYSQIVNDFQKGDIAEGYSVSREKKESFPLTVTSAQKNPTAFYLCASSMAQGIRDEQFFGPGTRLTVL.